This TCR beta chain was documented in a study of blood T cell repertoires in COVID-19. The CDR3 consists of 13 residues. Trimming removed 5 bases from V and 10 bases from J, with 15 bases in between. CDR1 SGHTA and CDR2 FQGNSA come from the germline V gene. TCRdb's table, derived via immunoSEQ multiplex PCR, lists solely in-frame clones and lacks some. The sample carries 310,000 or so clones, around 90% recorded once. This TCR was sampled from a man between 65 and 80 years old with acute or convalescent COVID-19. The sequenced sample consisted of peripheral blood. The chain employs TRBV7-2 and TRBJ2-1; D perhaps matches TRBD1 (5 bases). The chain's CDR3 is CASSQNKGREQFF. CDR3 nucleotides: TGTGCCAGCAGCCAAAATAAGGGGCGGGAGCAGTTCTTC.